This T cell receptor (beta chain) was sequenced for a study of cytomegalovirus exposure and HLA in healthy donors. Study context: As an earlier analysis found, 150 million to 200 million T cells yielded 95 million to 130 million unique TCR beta sequences. Study-wide points: TCR beta sequences numbering over 15,000 were associated with HLA alleles at 0.05 false discovery rate in a later analysis.

The CDR3 is 14 amino acids. In germline, CDR1 is SEHNR, CDR2 FQNEAQ (reference sequence). Amplification used 60 Vbeta primers and 13 Jbeta primers. Produced via immunoSEQ multiplex PCR; TCRdb's table is partial and in-frame only. The profile shows 130,000 or so clones, 88% of them singletons. Sampled while nominally healthy, donors likely had unrecorded immune exposures. With regard to this clone: The antigen remains unidentified.

J is TRBJ2-5 and V is TRBV7-9, with a tentative D call TRBD1 (5 bases). Near its end, the DNA agrees better with TRBJ2-7, so the J call may be wrong. The sequence came from a woman in her thirties or forties in good health and CMV-seronegative. Sequenced sample: PBMCs. The CDR3 DNA reads as TGTGCCAGCAGCCCTCGACAGTCCTCCTACGAGCAGTACTTC. Translated, it gives CASSPRQSSYEQYF.